The rows below give T cell receptor beta chains drawn from one sample of a study of blood T cell repertoires in COVID-19. Assay: immunoSEQ multiplex PCR; the TCRdb copy retains only in-frame clones and omits some. Here the sample spans about 140,000 clones, 85% to 90% being singletons. The specimen sequenced was peripheral blood. The receptors were gathered from a woman aged 80 or over with acute or convalescent COVID-19. The CDR3 runs from the conserved cysteine through the conserved F or W. Each record gives: J gene, V gene, CDR3 protein.

TRBJ2-5,TRBV5-1,CASSLVGTGYQETQYF
TRBJ2-7,TRBV7-2,CASSWGQSYEQYF
TRBJ1-2,TRBV19,CASRGTLDGYTF
TRBJ2-1,TRBV6-5,CASSTGERSHNEQFF
TRBJ2-1,TRBV3-1/TRBV3-2,CASSPGGSSYNEQFF
TRBJ1-1,TRBV19,CASSRTGANTEAFF
TRBJ1-4,TRBV29-1,CSVDLGGAWEKLFF
TRBJ1-2,TRBV10-1,CASSRDSSYGYTF
TRBJ1-2,TRBV5-1,CASSLGRGTTWYTF
TRBJ2-5,TRBV2,CASRTNRQGRETQYF
TRBJ1-6,TRBV7-3,CASSFSGADSPLHF
TRBJ2-5,TRBV3-1/TRBV3-2,CASSPIPDRSETQYF
TRBJ1-2,TRBV7-8,CASTQTGTYGYTF
TRBJ2-3,TRBV6-5,CASSQATDTQYF
TRBJ2-5,TRBV5-6,CASSWTLAGDSQETQYF
TRBJ1-6,TRBV5-5,CASSFDGDSPLHF
TRBJ2-2,TRBV18,CASSPGAAMNTGELFF
TRBJ1-2,TRBV3-1/TRBV3-2,CASSPERRGSPIYGYTF
TRBJ2-7,TRBV6-2/TRBV6-3,CASSRLAGSYEQYF
TRBJ1-6,TRBV28,CASSSQGHLNSPLHF
TRBJ2-2,TRBV18,CASSPGTGNTGELFF
TRBJ1-1,TRBV5-5,CASSLRTGEAFF
TRBJ1-2,TRBV6-5,CASSYSPQGIYGYTF
TRBJ2-7,TRBV5-1,CASSSGNSYEQYF
TRBJ2-5,TRBV6-2/TRBV6-3,CASSLPRPSRETQYF
TRBJ1-5,TRBV19,CASSIDRWMTGDLNQPQHF
TRBJ2-7,TRBV6-2/TRBV6-3,CASSGQGLYEQYF
TRBJ2-5,TRBV5-4,CASSFRTGQETQYF
TRBJ1-1,TRBV24-1,CATSDQGCFTEAFF
TRBJ1-1,TRBV24-1,CATSDLLCRNPNTEAFF
TRBJ2-1,TRBV4-2,CASSQRDRGNEQFF
TRBJ1-1,TRBV19,CASSIELNTEAFF
TRBJ1-2,TRBV5-1,CASSLTGAYGYTF
TRBJ2-7,TRBV6-5,CASSPTTYEQYF
TRBJ2-3,TRBV5-1,CASSLGLSSETHTDTQYF
TRBJ2-7,TRBV6-5,CASSYRDRGLYEQYF
TRBJ1-2,TRBV5-1,CASSLEGAPGSGYTF
TRBJ2-7,TRBV4-3,CASSRDTGAYEQYF
TRBJ2-5,TRBV5-6,CASSQGTGTGFGPKYF
TRBJ2-2,TRBV3-1/TRBV3-2,CASRRTGELFF
TRBJ2-2,TRBV2,CASSRQGGPGELFF
TRBJ2-5,TRBV5-1,CASSLDNQETQYF
TRBJ2-7,TRBV19,CASSVQGATYEQYF
TRBJ2-3,TRBV29-1,CSVEGSSGGATDTQYF
TRBJ1-5,TRBV2,CASSRDRHGNQPQHF
TRBJ1-6,TRBV19,CASRRGLDRDNSPLHF
TRBJ2-2,TRBV6-5,CASNGLAGGVGELFF
TRBJ2-1,TRBV9,CASSRQDTNEQFF
TRBJ1-2,TRBV7-2,CASSFRTGGTGYTF
TRBJ2-5,TRBV12-3/TRBV12-4,CASSRARGETQYF
TRBJ1-4,TRBV5-1,CASSFQGTNEKLFF
TRBJ2-3,TRBV27,CASSLRTGPDTQYF
TRBJ1-4,TRBV29-1,CSAYGGVSGEKLFF
TRBJ1-5,TRBV15,CATSREGHSNQPQHF
TRBJ1-2,TRBV5-1,CASSSGTGNYGYTF
TRBJ2-4,TRBV4-2,CASSQEGDVGGAKNIQYF